The rows below give T cell receptor beta chains drawn from one sample of a study of CD8 T cells in Susac syndrome. A single record per CDR3 protein comes from TCRdb applying MiXCR to the immunoSEQ multiplex PCR reads. This sample carries some 300,000 distinct CDR3 sequences, around 85% of them seen once, and the ten largest clones take around 0.21%. Sample: CD8+ T cells from PBMCs. These receptors were obtained from a human donor with multiple sclerosis. Both conserved end residues are part of each CDR3. Fields, in order: J gene, clone size, V gene, D gene, CDR3 DNA, CDR3 protein. The D gene is left open where the match is weak. Some rows mark clone size as missing; the rest say once, few, many or name a class of expanded clone.

TRBJ1-5 once TRBV24-1 TRBD1 TGTGCCACCGGGACAGGGAATCAGCCCCAGCATTTT CATGTGNQPQHF
TRBJ2-2 NA TRBV12-3/TRBV12-4 NA TGTGCCAGCACCCACTTTAAGGGTTACGGGGAGCTGTTTTTT CASTHFKGYGELFF
TRBJ2-1 few TRBV20-1 NA TGCAGTGCTCGACCGGGACTCCGAACGCAAAATGAGCAGTTCTTC CSARPGLRTQNEQFF
TRBJ1-6 once TRBV6-6 NA TGTGCCAGCACCGTCTCCTATAATTCACCCCTCCACTTT CASTVSYNSPLHF
TRBJ2-1 NA TRBV2 NA TGTGCCAGCAGTGGAGGGTCTTGGGGGTATAGCTCCTACAATGAGCAGTTCTTC CASSGGSWGYSSYNEQFF
TRBJ1-2 NA TRBV7-9 NA TGTGCCAGCAGCTTAGCACAGGGCGTTAACTATGGCTACACCTTC CASSLAQGVNYGYTF
TRBJ2-7 few TRBV20-1 TRBD1 TGCAGTGCTACCGACCGGGACAGGGCAGGCGAGCAGTACTTC CSATDRDRAGEQYF
TRBJ2-2 NA TRBV27 NA TGTGCCAGCAGTTCCCTGTACGGGGAGCTGTTTTTT CASSSLYGELFF
TRBJ2-1 NA TRBV5-6 NA TGTGCCAGCAGCTTGGTCGGGAGAGGGTCCTACAATGAGCAGTTCTTC CASSLVGRGSYNEQFF
TRBJ1-2 NA TRBV7-9 TRBD1 TGTGCCAGCAGCTCCCCCCAGGGGGCGTCGGGATCCGGCTACACCTTC CASSSPQGASGSGYTF
TRBJ2-7 NA TRBV9 NA TGTGCCAGCAGCGTCGACCATAGGAACTACGAGCAGTACTTC CASSVDHRNYEQYF
TRBJ2-7 NA TRBV28 TRBD2 TGTGCCAGCAGTTCCCCGGGGGGGTACGAGCAGTACTTC CASSSPGGYEQYF
TRBJ2-3 NA TRBV20-1 NA TGCAGTGCCGAGGGGACAGATACGCAGTATTTT CSAEGTDTQYF
TRBJ2-4 once TRBV12-3/TRBV12-4 NA TGTGCCAGCAGTTTGATGTTGGAGAAAAACATTCAGTACTTC CASSLMLEKNIQYF
TRBJ2-7 NA TRBV4-2 TRBD2 TGTGCCAGCAGCCAAGATAGTGCTCGGGAGGGGGACAACGAGCAGTACTTC CASSQDSAREGDNEQYF
TRBJ1-3 once TRBV6-2/TRBV6-3 TRBD1 TGTGCCAGCAGACGGACAGGGGGCAGCAATCGTGGAAACACCATATATTTT CASRRTGGSNRGNTIYF
TRBJ1-1 NA TRBV29-1 NA TGCAGCGTTGAAGACCTAGACAAGGGACGACTTATGAACACTGAAGCTTTCTTT CSVEDLDKGRLMNTEAFF
TRBJ2-2 NA TRBV6-2/TRBV6-3 TRBD1 TGTGCCAGCAGTTACTCGATAATCGGGCCAGGACAGGGACATACGAACACCGGGGAGCTGTTTTTT CASSYSIIGPGQGHTNTGELFF
TRBJ2-4 NA TRBV16 NA TGTACCAGCAGCCCCGAACAGGGAGGCGGACTAAAAAACATTCAGTACTTC CTSSPEQGGGLKNIQYF
TRBJ2-1 NA TRBV7-9 NA TGTGCCAGCAGCCCTGGGGGGATCCATGAGCAGTTCTTC CASSPGGIHEQFF
TRBJ1-4 NA TRBV25-1 NA TGTGCCAGCAGTGATCGGGTAGGGGTCGTTGAAGAAAAACTGTTTTTT CASSDRVGVVEEKLFF
TRBJ2-2 NA TRBV19 NA TGTGCCAGTAGTCCGGTGGCAGAGGAAGACGGGGAGCTGTTTTTT CASSPVAEEDGELFF
TRBJ2-7 NA TRBV6-2/TRBV6-3 TRBD2 TGTGCCAGCAGTTTGACTAGCGCCTACGAGCAGTACTTC CASSLTSAYEQYF
TRBJ2-6 once TRBV5-4 NA TGTGCCAGCAGCTTCGCTCTGGGACATCCCGCCGACTCTGGGGCCAACGTCCTGACTTTC CASSFALGHPADSGANVLTF
TRBJ2-3 NA TRBV27 TRBD2 TGTGCCAGCAGTTTATGGACTAGCTCCCTTTCAAGCACAGATACGCAGTATTTT CASSLWTSSLSSTDTQYF
TRBJ2-7 NA TRBV30 TRBD2 TGTGCCTGGTCCCCCGGACTAGTGGGGGAGCAGTACTTC CAWSPGLVGEQYF
TRBJ2-3 NA TRBV24-1 NA TGTGCCACCAGTGAAAGGACCCCGAGGGCAGATACGCAGTATTTT CATSERTPRADTQYF
TRBJ2-7 NA TRBV20-1 NA TGCAGTGCTAGACCCTTGGACCACGAGCAGTACTTC CSARPLDHEQYF
TRBJ2-2 NA TRBV4-1 NA TGCGCCAGCAGCCAAGCGATGGACAGCCCGAACACCGGGGAGCTGTTTTTT CASSQAMDSPNTGELFF
TRBJ2-3 NA TRBV5-6 TRBD2 TGTGCCAGCAGCTTTGGCGGGAGTCGAGATACGCAGTATTTT CASSFGGSRDTQYF
TRBJ1-2 NA TRBV28 TRBD1 TGTGCCAGCACCCCAAGCCCAGGGGGCTATGGCTACACCTTC CASTPSPGGYGYTF
TRBJ1-2 NA TRBV12-5 NA TGTGCTAGTGGTTTGGTATTTCCCTTCGACAGGAGGAACTATGGCTACACCTTC CASGLVFPFDRRNYGYTF
TRBJ1-1 NA TRBV5-6 NA TGTGCCAGCAGCTTATTAGGGCCTGAGACTGAAGCTTTCTTT CASSLLGPETEAFF
TRBJ2-7 NA TRBV27 NA TGTGCCAGCAGTCATTCTCTAGCGATTCCCTACGAGCAGTACTTC CASSHSLAIPYEQYF
TRBJ1-2 NA TRBV28 NA TGTGCCAGCAGTCCACCTCGGGGCGATGGCTACACCTTC CASSPPRGDGYTF
TRBJ2-3 NA TRBV9 TRBD2 TGTGCCAGCAGCTTCAGCACCTTCGGACTAGCGGTCGGAGATACGCAGTATTTT CASSFSTFGLAVGDTQYF
TRBJ1-1 NA TRBV6-7 NA TGTGCCAGCAGTTACTGTGAAGCTTTCTTT CASSYCEAFF
TRBJ2-7 few TRBV7-9 TRBD1 TGTGCCAGCAGCTGGGGACAGACCTACGAGCAGTACTTC CASSWGQTYEQYF
TRBJ1-1 NA TRBV29-1 TRBD1 TGCAGCGTTAGGACAGGAGGGAACACTGAAGCTTTCTTT CSVRTGGNTEAFF
TRBJ2-1 NA TRBV28 TRBD2 TGTGCCAGCGAAGCTAGCGGGAGCGGTTCCGATGAGCAGTTCTTC CASEASGSGSDEQFF
TRBJ2-5 NA TRBV9 NA TGTGCCAGCAGCGCCCCGTTTGGCCAAGAGACCCAGTACTTC CASSAPFGQETQYF
TRBJ2-1 NA TRBV4-1 TRBD2 TGCGCCAGCAGCCCGGCGGCGGGAGGGACCTACAATGAGCAGTTCTTC CASSPAAGGTYNEQFF
TRBJ1-2 NA TRBV20-1 NA TGCGGGGGGAACGGGCCTTTCTATGGCTACACCTTC CGGNGPFYGYTF
TRBJ1-5 NA TRBV9 NA TGTGCCAGCAGCGTAGATGATGATAGCAATCAGCCCCAGCATTTT CASSVDDDSNQPQHF
TRBJ2-5 NA TRBV19 TRBD1 TGTGCCAGTAGTACTCCTCGGACAGGGATCCTGCAAGAGACCCAGTACTTC CASSTPRTGILQETQYF
TRBJ2-7 NA TRBV6-2/TRBV6-3 NA TGTGCCAGCAGTTACTCCGTCAGGTCACCCGAGCAGTACTTC CASSYSVRSPEQYF